Listed below are T cell receptor beta chains from one sample, sequenced in a study of STAT5B mutations in CD4+ large granular lymphocyte leukemia. Only in-frame clones appear in the TCRdb table, and some are missing; sequencing was by immunoSEQ multiplex PCR. The top ten clones hold roughly 95% of a sample with over 450 clones, roughly two thirds of them seen once. Input material: PBMCs. The receptors originated from a woman aged 80 or older with CD4+ T-cell large granular lymphocyte leukemia. Both conserved end residues are part of each CDR3. The D gene is left open where the match is weak. Clone size is stated in some rows and not others, as once, few, many or a class when expanded.

clone_size j_call v_call d_call cdr3_nt cdr3_aa
- TRBJ2-1 TRBV4-2 - TGTGCCAGCAGCCAAGGGACCCACAATGAGCAGTTCTTC CASSQGTHNEQFF
few TRBJ1-5 TRBV18 - TGTGCCAGCTCACCAAACGGTGATCAGCCCCAGCATTTT CASSPNGDQPQHF
- TRBJ1-1 TRBV6-5 - TGTGCCAGCAGTTACCCCACAGGGAAGGGCACTGAAGCTTTCTTT CASSYPTGKGTEAFF
- TRBJ2-7 TRBV28 TRBD2 TGTGCCAGCAGTCCCGTTAGCGGGAGGACCTACGAGCAGTACTTC CASSPVSGRTYEQYF
- TRBJ2-1 TRBV7-3 - TGTGCCAGCAGCTTAAGGGGCGGGGGCAGATTCTACAATGAGCAGTTCTTC CASSLRGGGRFYNEQFF
- TRBJ2-3 TRBV6-9 TRBD1 TGTGCCAGCAGCCCCCCCGGGACAGGCGGATTCACAGATACGCAGTATTTT CASSPPGTGGFTDTQYF
- TRBJ2-1 TRBV19 - TGTGCCAGTAGTATAGATTCGGGTGTATGGAACAATGAGCAGTTCTTC CASSIDSGVWNNEQFF
few TRBJ1-5 TRBV11-2 - TGTGCCAGCAGCTTAGGGTTTAATCAGCCCCAGCATTTT CASSLGFNQPQHF
few TRBJ1-4 TRBV30 - TGTGCCTGGAGTGATAACTTTGGGGAAAAACTGTTTTTT CAWSDNFGEKLFF
medium-sized TRBJ1-2 TRBV28 - TGTGCCAGCAGTCTCCAGCGGGGGAGGGGCTACACCTTC CASSLQRGRGYTF
- TRBJ2-1 TRBV19 TRBD2 TGTGCCAGTAGTATAGGACTAGCGGGAGGGTCCTACAATGAGCAGTTCTTC CASSIGLAGGSYNEQFF
medium-sized TRBJ1-2 TRBV7-9 - TGTGCCAGCAGCCTTACCTTGACCCAGCACACCTTC CASSLTLTQHTF
once TRBJ1-2 TRBV12-5 - TGTGCTAGTGGTTCTCGGGACCTTACTAACTATGGCTACACCTTC CASGSRDLTNYGYTF
- TRBJ1-2 TRBV6-1 - TGTGCCAGCAGGACGATCGGGCAATCGGGTCGTGGCTACACCTTC CASRTIGQSGRGYTF
once TRBJ1-2 TRBV25-1 - TGTGCCAGCAGTGAATCGGTGGCCTACTCCTCATCGTTCTATGGCTACACCTTC CASSESVAYSSSFYGYTF
- TRBJ1-2 TRBV19 - TGTGCCAGTAGTATTGAGCTTCGCCCCTATGGCTACACCTTC CASSIELRPYGYTF
- TRBJ1-6 TRBV6-1 TRBD1 TGTGCCAGCACCTACGGACAGGCAGCTAATTCACCCCTCCACTTT CASTYGQAANSPLHF
- TRBJ1-1 TRBV5-5 - TGTGCCAGCAGCTTTCCTGACAGCGCAGGGGCTTTCTTT CASSFPDSAGAFF
few TRBJ1-2 TRBV7-7 - TGTGCTAGCAGCTTACAGGCTAATTATGGCTACACCTTC CASSLQANYGYTF
- TRBJ2-2 TRBV7-8 - TGTGCCAGCAGCTTAGTGGGGGGAAACACCGGGGAGCTGTTTTTT CASSLVGGNTGELFF
few TRBJ2-7 TRBV7-2 TRBD1 TGTGCCAGCAGCTTCTGGACAGGGGGCGCGTACGAGCAGTACTTC CASSFWTGGAYEQYF
- TRBJ1-5 TRBV30 - TGTGCCTGGAGTGTTACAGGCAGGGCAAGCAATCAGCCCCAGCATTTT CAWSVTGRASNQPQHF
- TRBJ2-1 TRBV19 TRBD2 TGTGCCAGTAGTACCATAGCGGGAAACAACAATGAGCAGTTCTTC CASSTIAGNNNEQFF
- TRBJ1-1 TRBV10-2 TRBD1 TGCGCCAGCAGTCCCACAGGGGGGGCTGAAGCTTTCTTT CASSPTGGAEAFF
- TRBJ2-7 TRBV6-1 - TGTGCCAGCAGTTTTAACAGAGATTACGAGCAGTACTTC CASSFNRDYEQYF
- TRBJ2-4 TRBV21-1 - TGTGCCAGCATACAGCAAAGAAAAAACATTCAGTACTTC CASIQQRKNIQYF
- TRBJ1-2 TRBV30 TRBD1 TGTGCCTGGAGTTCGCAGGGGGTAGTCGGCTACACCTTC CAWSSQGVVGYTF
- TRBJ2-7 TRBV5-1 - TGCGCCAGCAGCTTACAGGGTGGAACCTACGAGCAGTACTTC CASSLQGGTYEQYF
- TRBJ2-1 TRBV29-1 TRBD1 TGCAGCGTTCGGGGACAGGGCGCCTACAATGAGCAGTTCTTC CSVRGQGAYNEQFF
- TRBJ1-2 TRBV4-2 TRBD1 TGTGCCAGCAGCCAAGGTGGGGGGACAGTCTATGGCTACACCTTC CASSQGGGTVYGYTF
few TRBJ1-4 TRBV7-9 - TGTGCCAGCAGCAGCCATTTCCGGGATGAAAAACTGTTTTTT CASSSHFRDEKLFF
- TRBJ1-2 TRBV5-1 - TGCGCCAGCGGGCCAGCCCTCTATGGCTACACCTTC CASGPALYGYTF
once TRBJ2-1 TRBV5-8 - TGTGCCAGCAGCCTTCGAATGACAGGCCCCTACAATGAGCAGTTCTTC CASSLRMTGPYNEQFF
- TRBJ1-2 TRBV5-6 - TGTGCCAGCAGCTTGGGTTCCCATGGCTACACCTTC CASSLGSHGYTF
large TRBJ2-5 TRBV5-4 - TGTGCCAGCAATCCAGGGACGGCAGAGACCCAGTACTTC CASNPGTAETQYF
- TRBJ2-1 TRBV28 TRBD2 TGTGCCAGCAGTTCCCTAGCGGGAGGGGATGAGCAGTTCTTC CASSSLAGGDEQFF
- TRBJ2-5 TRBV7-6 - TGTGCCAGCAGCTTAGTGTCAGAAGAGACCCAGTACTTC CASSLVSEETQYF
- TRBJ1-2 TRBV13 TRBD1 TGTGCCAGCAGCTCGGACCTGGACAGGTTCCATGGCTACACCTTC CASSSDLDRFHGYTF
few TRBJ2-1 TRBV30 TRBD1 TGTGCCTCGGACAGGGGAGGCGATGAGCAGTTCTTC CASDRGGDEQFF
- TRBJ2-1 TRBV19 TRBD2 TGTGCCAGTAGATCCCTAGCGGTTACCTACAATGAGCAGTTCTTC CASRSLAVTYNEQFF
- TRBJ2-7 TRBV2 - TGTGCCAGCAGAGTACTCGGAGAGCAGTACTTC CASRVLGEQYF
few TRBJ1-2 TRBV20-1 - TGCAGGGGGGGCGGCTACACCTTC CRGGGYTF
medium-sized TRBJ2-7 TRBV9 - TGTGCCAGCAGCCCGACGACTCGGGGCGCGCCCTACGAGCAGTACTTC CASSPTTRGAPYEQYF
- TRBJ1-1 TRBV7-9 - TGTGCCAGCCTGGACACCTTGAACACTGAAGCTTTCTTT CASLDTLNTEAFF
few TRBJ1-1 TRBV6-1 TRBD1 TGTGCCAGTGGGACAGGGGGTTACCTGAACACTGAAGCTTTCTTT CASGTGGYLNTEAFF
- TRBJ2-7 TRBV11-2 TRBD2 TGTGCCAGCAGCCTCCAGAGCGGGAGCTCCTACGAGCAGTACTTC CASSLQSGSSYEQYF
- TRBJ1-3 TRBV19 - TGTGCCAGTAGTCAGGACAGAATCTCTGGAAACACCATATATTTT CASSQDRISGNTIYF
- TRBJ1-5 TRBV4-1 - TGCGCCAGCAGCCCAGAGGGGCGAGGGCAGCCCCAGCATTTT CASSPEGRGQPQHF
few TRBJ1-1 TRBV4-1 - TGCGCCAGCAGCCAAGACGCTGGGAACACTGAAGCTTTCTTT CASSQDAGNTEAFF
- TRBJ1-2 TRBV4-2 TRBD1 TGTGCCAGCAGCCAAGGACAGGGAGCAAACTATGGCTACACCTTC CASSQGQGANYGYTF
- TRBJ2-1 TRBV20-1 - TGCAGTGCTAGAGAATGGGCTAGCCGGTTCTTC CSAREWASRFF
few TRBJ1-2 TRBV2 - TGTGCCAGCACGCCTAACTATGGCTACACCTTC CASTPNYGYTF
- TRBJ2-2 TRBV7-9 TRBD1 TGTGCCAGCAGCTTTCCCGGGACAGACACCGGGGAGCTGTTTTTT CASSFPGTDTGELFF
once TRBJ2-7 TRBV7-8 - TGTGCCAGCAGCAGATTAGGGGGCTCCTACGAGCAGTACTTC CASSRLGGSYEQYF
few TRBJ1-1 TRBV11-2 - TGTGCCAGCAGCTTCGGGGGGACCATGAACACTGAAGCTTTCTTT CASSFGGTMNTEAFF
once TRBJ2-2 TRBV6-5 TRBD2 TGTGCCAGCAGTTCAGGGACTAGGGGGGGAAGGGAGCTGTTTTTT CASSSGTRGGRELFF
few TRBJ2-6 TRBV4-3 - TGCGCCAGCAGCAAGCACAAGACGTCACAAAGTCGGGCCAACGTCCTGACTTTC CASSKHKTSQSRANVLTF
- TRBJ2-7 TRBV4-1 TRBD2 TGCGCCAGCAGCCCCCGGACTAGCGGGAGCAACGAGCAGTACTTC CASSPRTSGSNEQYF